This T cell receptor (beta chain) is from a study of human T cells and chemical hapten exposure. Study-wide context: For sensitization, 2% DPC was applied to an approximately 2 cm by approximately 2 cm patch of upper inner arm skin. The upper back received 0.01% DPC by patch testing, with results read at 6 days. Study-wide results and limits: No alteration of TCRs above 1 in 1000 frequency was seen with DPC sensitization. Each of the donors had alopecia, so their immune responses may not resemble those of healthy people.

In TCRdb, the RACE reads were re-called with MiXCR into one record per CDR3 protein. The sample consists of about 110,000 distinct CDR3 sequences, 10% to 15% of them appearing once. About this clonotype: What it binds is not known.

Time point: pre-sensitization, week 0. Treatment here: therapeutic diphenylcyclopropenone sensitization with weekly scalp DPC. The CDR3 is 17 amino acids. The germline V gene has CDR1 SGDLS and CDR2 YYNGEE. Trimming removed 3 bases from V and 0 bases from J, with 15 bases in between. This clonotype was sampled from a woman aged 45-60 years with alopecia areata. Some clones in this sample may be carry-over from other donors' samples. The sample consisted of whole blood, taken in connection with sensitization to the hapten diphenylcyclopropenone (DPC). The rearrangement links TRBV9 to TRBJ2-2; D is unresolved. The CDR3 sequence: CASSGSVERSNTGELFF. CDR3 DNA: TGTGCCAGCAGCGGCAGCGTTGAGCGCTCGAACACCGGGGAGCTGTTTTTT.